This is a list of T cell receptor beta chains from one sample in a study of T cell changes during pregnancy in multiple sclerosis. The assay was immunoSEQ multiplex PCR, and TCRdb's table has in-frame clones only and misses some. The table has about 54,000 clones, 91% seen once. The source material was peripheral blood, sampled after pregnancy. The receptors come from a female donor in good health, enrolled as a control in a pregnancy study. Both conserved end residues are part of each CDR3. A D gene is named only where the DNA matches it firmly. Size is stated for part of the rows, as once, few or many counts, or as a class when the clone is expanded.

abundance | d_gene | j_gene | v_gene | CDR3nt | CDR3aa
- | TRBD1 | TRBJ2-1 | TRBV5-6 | TGTGCCAGCAGCTTGGACAGGGGCGATGAGCAGTTCTTC | CASSLDRGDEQFF
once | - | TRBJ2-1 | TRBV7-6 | TGTGCCAGCAGCTTATTCTTGGAGACCTCGCAGTTCTTC | CASSLFLETSQFF
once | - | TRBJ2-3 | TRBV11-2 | TGTGCCAGCAGCTTCGGAGGATACACAGATACGCAGTATTTT | CASSFGGYTDTQYF
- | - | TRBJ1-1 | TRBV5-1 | TGCGCCAGCAGCTCGGGGAGGGGCTCGGTAGACACTGAAGCTTTCTTT | CASSSGRGSVDTEAFF
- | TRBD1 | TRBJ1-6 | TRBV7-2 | TGTGCCAGCAGCAGCCCGACAGGGAGGAATTCACCCCTCCACTTT | CASSSPTGRNSPLHF
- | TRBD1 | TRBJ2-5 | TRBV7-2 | TGTGCCAGCAGCTTAAAAAAAGGGACAGCCCAAGAGACCCAGTACTTC | CASSLKKGTAQETQYF
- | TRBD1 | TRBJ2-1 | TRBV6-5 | TGTGCCAGCAGGGGACAGGGGAGACCCAATGAGCAGTTCTTC | CASRGQGRPNEQFF
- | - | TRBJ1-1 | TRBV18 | TGTGCCAGCTCACCACCACGGGGTCTAGTCACTGAAGCTTTCTTT | CASSPPRGLVTEAFF
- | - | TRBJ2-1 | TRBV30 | TGTGCCTGGAGGCACCTAAGCTCCTACAATGAGCAGTTCTTC | CAWRHLSSYNEQFF
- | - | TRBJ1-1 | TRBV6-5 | TGTGCCAGCAGCCCTAAACCCCGGGGGTACACTGAAGCTTTCTTT | CASSPKPRGYTEAFF
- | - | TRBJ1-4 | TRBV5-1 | TGCGCCAGCAGCTTGGCCTTAGGGGGGGCTAATGAAAAACTGTTTTTT | CASSLALGGANEKLFF
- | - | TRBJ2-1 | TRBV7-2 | TGTGCCAGCAGCTTAACTTTTCGCCCCTACAATGAGCAGTTCTTC | CASSLTFRPYNEQFF
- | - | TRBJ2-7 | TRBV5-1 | TGCGCCAGCAGCGCAAACTGGGGGGCCTACGAGCAGTACTTC | CASSANWGAYEQYF
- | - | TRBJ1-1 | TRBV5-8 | TGTGCCAGCAGCTTAACAGGGCTCCCCTTGAACACTGAAGCTTTCTTT | CASSLTGLPLNTEAFF
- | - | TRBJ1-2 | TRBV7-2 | TGTGCCAGCAGCTCAGCCTTAGACAGGACTAGACTCTATGGCTACACCTTC | CASSSALDRTRLYGYTF
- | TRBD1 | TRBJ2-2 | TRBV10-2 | TGCGCCAGCCAAGAGGGACAGGGGATCTCCGGGGAGCTGTTTTTT | CASQEGQGISGELFF
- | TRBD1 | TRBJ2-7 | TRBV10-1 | TGCGCCAGCAGTGGGGGGACAGGGCGGGAGCAGTACTTC | CASSGGTGREQYF
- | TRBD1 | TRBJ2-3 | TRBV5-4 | TGTGCCAGCAGCTTGGCCCGGACAGGGAGCACAGATACGCAGTATTTT | CASSLARTGSTDTQYF
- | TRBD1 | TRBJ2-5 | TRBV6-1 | TGTGCCAGCAGTGAATCTCGGGACAGACAAGAGACCCAGTACTTC | CASSESRDRQETQYF
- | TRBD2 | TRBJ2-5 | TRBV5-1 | TGCGCCAGCAGCGTCCCTAGCGGGGGAGAGACCCAGTACTTC | CASSVPSGGETQYF
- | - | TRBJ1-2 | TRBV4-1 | TGCGCCAGCTTATTGGGGGCATTTTGGAACTATGGCTACACCTTC | CASLLGAFWNYGYTF
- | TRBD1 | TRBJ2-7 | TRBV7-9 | TGTGCCAGCAGCCCCGAGGGGGCAGTCCCCTTCTACGAGCAGTACTTC | CASSPEGAVPFYEQYF
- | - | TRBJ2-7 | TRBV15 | TGTGCCACCAGCAGAGACAGGGTCGGCTCCTACGAGCAGTACTTC | CATSRDRVGSYEQYF
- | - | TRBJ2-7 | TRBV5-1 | TGCGCCAGCAGCTTCGCACAGACATTGTCCTACGAGCAGTACTTC | CASSFAQTLSYEQYF
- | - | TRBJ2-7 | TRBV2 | TGTGCCAGCAGTGAAGGGTCCTCCTACTACGAGCAGTACTTC | CASSEGSSYYEQYF
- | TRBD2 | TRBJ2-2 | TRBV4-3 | TGCGCCAGCAGCCAAAAGGGACTAGCGAAGAACACCGGGGAGCTGTTTTTT | CASSQKGLAKNTGELFF
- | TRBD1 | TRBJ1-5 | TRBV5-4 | TGTGCCAGCAGCCAAAAAGGGACAGGGGGCAATCAGCCCCAGCATTTT | CASSQKGTGGNQPQHF
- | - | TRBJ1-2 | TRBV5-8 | TGTGCCAGCAGCCCCAATACAGCTAACTATGGCTACACCTTC | CASSPNTANYGYTF
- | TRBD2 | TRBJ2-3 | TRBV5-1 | TGCGCCAGCAGCCCTTATCTAGCGGGGGCAGATACGCAGTATTTT | CASSPYLAGADTQYF
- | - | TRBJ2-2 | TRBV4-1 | TGCGCCAGCAGCCAAGAGCCAGGGGTGGGATCCGGGGAGCTGTTTTTT | CASSQEPGVGSGELFF
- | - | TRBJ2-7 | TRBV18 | TGTGCCAGCTCACCACCGACCCCGGGCTCCTACGAGCAGTACTTC | CASSPPTPGSYEQYF
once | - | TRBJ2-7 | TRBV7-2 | TGTGCCACCAGCTCGGGGAGCTCCTACGAGCAGTACTTC | CATSSGSSYEQYF
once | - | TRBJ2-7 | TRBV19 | TGTGCCAGTAGCAAAGGGGGGGCGCGCGAGCAGTACTTC | CASSKGGAREQYF
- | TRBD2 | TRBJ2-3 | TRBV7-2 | TGTGCCAGCAGCTTAACCGTCATGGCGGGAGGGCCAACAGATACGCAGTATTTT | CASSLTVMAGGPTDTQYF
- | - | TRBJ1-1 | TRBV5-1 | TGCGCCAGCAGCTTGGCGCCAGGGAGGGACACTGAAGCTTTCTTT | CASSLAPGRDTEAFF
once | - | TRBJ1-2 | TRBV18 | TGTGCCAGCTCAACCGGACAGTTCTATGGCTACACCTTC | CASSTGQFYGYTF
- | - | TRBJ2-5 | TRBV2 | TGTGCCAGCAGACGGGACGGGGGATCCGTGGAGACCCAGTACTTC | CASRRDGGSVETQYF
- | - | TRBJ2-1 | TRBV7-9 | TGTGCCAGCAGCTTCCCTTTCCGCAATGAGCAGTTCTTC | CASSFPFRNEQFF
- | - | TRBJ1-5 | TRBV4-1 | TGCGCCAGCAGCCAAGGATCACCCAGGGGAAATCAGCCCCAGCATTTT | CASSQGSPRGNQPQHF
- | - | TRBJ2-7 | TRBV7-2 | TGTGCCAGCAGTTCACTAAGCCAATACGAGCAGTACTTC | CASSSLSQYEQYF
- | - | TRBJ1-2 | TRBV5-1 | TGCGCCAGCAGCTTGGAGGAGGGAAGGGATGGCTACACCTTC | CASSLEEGRDGYTF
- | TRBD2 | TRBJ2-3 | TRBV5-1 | TGCGCCAGCAGCCGACTGACTAGCGGGGCCGCAGATACGCAGTATTTT | CASSRLTSGAADTQYF
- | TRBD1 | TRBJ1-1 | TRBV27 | TGTGCCAGCAGTTTGACAGGGGTAGGGACTGAAGCTTTCTTT | CASSLTGVGTEAFF
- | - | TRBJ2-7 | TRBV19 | TGTGCCAGTAGTATGGCGCTAGCCCTAACCTCCTACGAGCAGTACTTC | CASSMALALTSYEQYF
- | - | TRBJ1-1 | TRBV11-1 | TGTGCCAGCAGCTCCCGGGTCTCAAGCCTGAACACTGAAGCTTTCTTT | CASSSRVSSLNTEAFF
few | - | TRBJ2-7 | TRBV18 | TGTGCCAGCTCACCACCGAGGTACGGCCACTCCTACGAGCAGTACTTC | CASSPPRYGHSYEQYF
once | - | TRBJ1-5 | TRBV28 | TGTGCCAGCAGGGGGTCAGGAGGAGGGGTAATTAGCAATCAGCCCCAGCATTTT | CASRGSGGGVISNQPQHF
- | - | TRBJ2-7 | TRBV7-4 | TGTGCCAGCAGACTAGACACCGAAGACTACGAGCAGTACTTC | CASRLDTEDYEQYF
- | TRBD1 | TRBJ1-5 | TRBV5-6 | TGTGCCAGCAGCCGATACCGGGACAGGAATCAGCCCCAGCATTTT | CASSRYRDRNQPQHF
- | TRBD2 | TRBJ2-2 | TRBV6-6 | TGTGCCAGCAGCGGACTAGCGGACAACACCGGGGAGCTGTTTTTT | CASSGLADNTGELFF
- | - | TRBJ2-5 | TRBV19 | TGTGCCACGGCCCCCTCAACAGGGTGGGGAGAGACCCAGTACTTC | CATAPSTGWGETQYF
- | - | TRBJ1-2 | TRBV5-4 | TGTGCCAGCAGCTTGGAAGCGGCTAACTATGGCTACACCTTC | CASSLEAANYGYTF
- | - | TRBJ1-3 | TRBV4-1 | TGCGCCAGCAGCCAAGCAGGAGGGAGGGTTGGAAACACCATATATTTT | CASSQAGGRVGNTIYF
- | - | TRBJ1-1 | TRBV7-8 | TGTGCCAGCAGTACTTTGGGGGGAGGAGCTTTCTTT | CASSTLGGGAFF
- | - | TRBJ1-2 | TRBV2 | TGTGCCAGCAGTGAAGCGCGGGGGCAGGTCTATGGCTACACCTTC | CASSEARGQVYGYTF
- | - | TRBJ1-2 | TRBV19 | TGTGCCAGCTCTTCCGACAGCTGGGCCCTTAACTATGGCTACACCTTC | CASSSDSWALNYGYTF
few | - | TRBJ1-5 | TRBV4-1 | TGCGCCAGCAGCCAAGGGTCGGGGGTTCAGCCCCAGCATTTT | CASSQGSGVQPQHF
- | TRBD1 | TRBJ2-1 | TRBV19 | TGTGCCAGTAGCTATTCGGGACAGGTCTGGGAGTCCTACAATGAGCAGTTCTTC | CASSYSGQVWESYNEQFF
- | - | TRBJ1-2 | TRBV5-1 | TGCGCCAGCAGCTGGACAGAGCCGGGCGATGGCTACACCTTC | CASSWTEPGDGYTF